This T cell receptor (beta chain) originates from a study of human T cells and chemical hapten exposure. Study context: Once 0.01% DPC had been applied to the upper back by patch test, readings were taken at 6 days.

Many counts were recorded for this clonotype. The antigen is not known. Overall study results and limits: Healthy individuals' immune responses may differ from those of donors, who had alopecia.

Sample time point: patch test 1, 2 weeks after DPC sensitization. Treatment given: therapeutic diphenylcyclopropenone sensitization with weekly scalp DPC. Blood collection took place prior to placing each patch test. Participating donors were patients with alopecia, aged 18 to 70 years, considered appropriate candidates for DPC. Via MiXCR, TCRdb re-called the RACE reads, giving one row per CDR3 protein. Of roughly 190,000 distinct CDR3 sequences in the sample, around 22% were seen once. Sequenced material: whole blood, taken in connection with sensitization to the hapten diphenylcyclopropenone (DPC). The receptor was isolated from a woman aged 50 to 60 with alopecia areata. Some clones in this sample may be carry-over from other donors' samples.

Here the CDR3 reads CSVGTGGGNTEAFF. CDR3 nucleotides: TGCAGCGTTGGGACAGGGGGCGGGAACACTGAAGCTTTCTTT. The V gene is TRBV29-1, the J gene TRBJ1-1, with TRBD1 matching over 11 bases. V shed 4 bases and J 1 base; nucleotides not matched to a gene: 2. CDR1 and CDR2 (germline): SQVTM, ANQGSEA. The CDR3 sequence is 14 residues long.